This T cell receptor beta chain was recorded in a study of vaccination effects on CD4 cells after COVID-19. Profiled with immunoSEQ multiplex PCR; TCRdb holds only in-frame clones, not every one. The sample yields about 60,000 clones, about four fifths seen once. Using viral peptide pools, the ViraFEST assay grew out antigen-specific CD4+ T cells prior to sequencing. Isolating CD4+ T cells followed approximately ten days of culture. IL-2 medium took the place of half the medium on both days 3 and 7. CDR3 length: 15 amino acids. The V gene's germline CDR1 is SGHRS and CDR2 YFSETQ. Trimming at V came to 7 bases and at J to 4 bases, leaving 12 bases not matched to a gene. General study findings and limits: Late post-vaccination samples showed marked contraction of infection- and vaccine-induced clones.

Of note for this clone: Its antigen is undetermined.

This clonotype was sampled from a human donor who received a COVID-19 vaccine. Source: CD4+ T cells from PBMCs cultured with HCoV-229E spike peptides, taken before COVID-19 vaccination. The chain employs TRBV5-1 and TRBJ1-2; 8 bases are shared with TRBD1. The CDR3 DNA follows: TGCGCCAGCGGAATAGGGACCACAGGGGGCTATGGCTACACCTTC. The encoded protein is CASGIGTTGGYGYTF.